This T cell receptor (beta chain) is drawn from a study of blood T cells in healthy people across ages. Study summary: Per two T cells, about one barcoded beta molecule was captured through template switching.

The V gene's germline CDR1 is SQVTM and CDR2 ANQGSEA. The length of the CDR3 is 15 residues. V lost 2 bases and J lost 15; bases outside the gene matches: 15. Of note for this clonotype: Its matching antigen is unknown.

The authors ran a second PCR of about 6 to 12 cycles using a sample-barcoded 5' primer and a J-beta primer mix. The authors tagged each cDNA molecule using a template-switch adaptor with 12 random nucleotides. One entry per CDR3 protein results from TCRdb running MiXCR on the 5' RACE reads. The sample holds hundreds of thousands of distinct CDR3 sequences; 49% are singletons and the top ten take 30% to 35%. Overall study results and limits: When set beside aged donors, long-lived donors presented more naive CD4+ cells and higher diversity. Diversity of TCR beta correlated strongly with naive T cell percentage.

The sample was blood. The chain carries TRBV29-1 and TRBJ2-1; 11 bases agree with TRBD2. The sequence came from a woman aged 60-75 years in good health. The CDR3 sequence is CSVEIQVAGGKSLFF. In nucleotides, the CDR3 is TGCAGCGTTGAAATACAGGTAGCGGGAGGGAAATCGTTGTTCTTC.